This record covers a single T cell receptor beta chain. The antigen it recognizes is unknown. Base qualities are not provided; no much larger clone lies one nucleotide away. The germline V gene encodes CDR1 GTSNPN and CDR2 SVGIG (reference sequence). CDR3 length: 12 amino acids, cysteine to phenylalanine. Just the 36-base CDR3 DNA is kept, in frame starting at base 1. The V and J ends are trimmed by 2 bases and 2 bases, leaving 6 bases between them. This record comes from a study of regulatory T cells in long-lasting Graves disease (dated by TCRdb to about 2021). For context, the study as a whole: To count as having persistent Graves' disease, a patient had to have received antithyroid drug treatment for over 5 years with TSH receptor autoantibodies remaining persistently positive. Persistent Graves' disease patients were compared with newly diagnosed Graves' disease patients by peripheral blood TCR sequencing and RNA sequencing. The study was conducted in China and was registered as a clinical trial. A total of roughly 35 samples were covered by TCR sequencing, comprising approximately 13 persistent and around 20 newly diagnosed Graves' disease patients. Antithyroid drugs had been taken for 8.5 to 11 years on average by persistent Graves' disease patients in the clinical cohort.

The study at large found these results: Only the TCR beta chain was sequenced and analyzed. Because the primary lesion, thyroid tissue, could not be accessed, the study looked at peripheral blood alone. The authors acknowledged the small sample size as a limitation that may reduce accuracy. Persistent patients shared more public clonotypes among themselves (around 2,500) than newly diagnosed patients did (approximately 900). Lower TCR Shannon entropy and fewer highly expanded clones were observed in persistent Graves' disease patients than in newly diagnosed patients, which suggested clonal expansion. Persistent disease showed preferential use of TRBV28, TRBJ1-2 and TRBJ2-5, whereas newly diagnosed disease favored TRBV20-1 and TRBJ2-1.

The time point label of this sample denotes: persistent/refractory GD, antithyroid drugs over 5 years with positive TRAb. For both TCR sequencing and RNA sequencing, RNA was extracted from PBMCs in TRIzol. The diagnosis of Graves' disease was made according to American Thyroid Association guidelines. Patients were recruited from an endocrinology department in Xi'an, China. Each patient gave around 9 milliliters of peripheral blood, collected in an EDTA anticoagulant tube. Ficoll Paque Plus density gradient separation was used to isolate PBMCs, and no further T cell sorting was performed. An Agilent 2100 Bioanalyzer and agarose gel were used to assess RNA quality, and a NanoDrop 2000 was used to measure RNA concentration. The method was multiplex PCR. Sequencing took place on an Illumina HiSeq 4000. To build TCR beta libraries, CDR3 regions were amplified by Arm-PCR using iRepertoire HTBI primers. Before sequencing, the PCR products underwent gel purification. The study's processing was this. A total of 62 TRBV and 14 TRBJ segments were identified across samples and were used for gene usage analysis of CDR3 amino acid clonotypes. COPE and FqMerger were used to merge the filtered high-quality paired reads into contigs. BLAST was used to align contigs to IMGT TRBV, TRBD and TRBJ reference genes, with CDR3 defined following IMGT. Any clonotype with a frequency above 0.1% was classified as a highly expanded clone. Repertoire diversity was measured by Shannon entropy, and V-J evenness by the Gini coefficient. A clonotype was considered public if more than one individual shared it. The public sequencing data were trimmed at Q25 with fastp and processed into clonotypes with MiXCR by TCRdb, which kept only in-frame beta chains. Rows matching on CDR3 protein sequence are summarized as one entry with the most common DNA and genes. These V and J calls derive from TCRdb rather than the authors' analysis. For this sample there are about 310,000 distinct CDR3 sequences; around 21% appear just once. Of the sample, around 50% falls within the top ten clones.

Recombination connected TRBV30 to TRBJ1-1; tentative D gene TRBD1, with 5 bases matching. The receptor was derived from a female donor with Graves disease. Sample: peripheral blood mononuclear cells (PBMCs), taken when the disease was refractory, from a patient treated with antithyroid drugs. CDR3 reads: CAWSWDNTEAFF. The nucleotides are TGTGCCTGGAGTTGGGACAACACTGAAGCTTTCTTT.